Shown below are 5 T cell receptor beta chains from a single sample sequenced in a study of blood T cells in healthy people across ages. The second PCR ran about 6 to 11 cycles with a sample-barcoded 5' primer and J-beta primers. Using its own MiXCR run on the 5' RACE reads, TCRdb lists one record per CDR3 protein. This sample has over 1.5 million distinct CDR3 sequences, with around half found just once. The specimen was blood. Receptor source: a woman between 40 and 55 years old in good health.

The sample holds a few counts of this clonotype. The rearrangement uses TRBV6-6 and TRBJ1-2; D is possibly TRBD1 (6 bases). V gave up 6 bases and J gave up 6 bases, with 8 bases separating them. Germline values: CDR1 MNHNY, CDR2 SVGAGI (reference sequence). This CDR3 has 11 amino acids. The CDR3 DNA follows: TGTGCCAGCAGGCCAGGGGATGGCTACACCTTC. Residues: CASRPGDGYTF.

A few counts support this clonotype. The chain recombines TRBV10-3 with TRBJ2-1; 7 bases agree with TRBD1. V was clipped by 0 bases and J by 3 bases; unmatched bases: 2. Germline V lookup: CDR1 ENHRY, CDR2 SYGVKD. The CDR3 consists of 15 residues. CDR3 protein: CAISESRGLYNEQFF. The CDR3 region has the DNA TGTGCCATCAGTGAGTCGAGGGGGCTCTACAATGAGCAGTTCTTC.

This chain uses TRBV7-2 with TRBJ2-1; D may match TRBD1 or TRBD2 (7 bases each). The V and J ends lost 0 bases and 10 bases respectively, with 13 bases between them. Germline CDR1 is SGHTA and CDR2 is FQGNSA. This CDR3 spans 14 amino acids. The CDR3 reads CASSLAGGDSEQFF. DNA of the CDR3: TGTGCCAGCAGCTTAGCGGGGGGGGACAGCGAGCAGTTCTTC.

The CDR3 nucleotides are TGTGCCAGTAGTATCGACGGGACAGGCCTTTACAATGAGCAGTTCTTC. It codes for CASSIDGTGLYNEQFF. This chain connects TRBV19 to TRBJ2-1; 8 bases map to TRBD1. Trimming at V came to 3 bases and at J to 4 bases, leaving 8 bases not matched to a gene. CDR1 and CDR2 (germline): LNHDA, SQIVND (reference sequence). The CDR3 extends over 16 amino acids. Together with reference TRBV19 and TRBJ2-1, the CDR3 gives the full variable domain: DGGITQSPKYLFRKEGQNVTLSCEQNLNHDAMYWYRQDPGQGLRLIYYSQIVNDFQKGDIAEGYSVSREKKESFPLTVTSAQKNPTAFYLCASSIDGTGLYNEQFFGPGTRLTVL.

The chain recombines TRBV9 with TRBJ2-7; TRBD2 might be the D (5 bases). The J call is uncertain, as TRBJ2-5 better fits the DNA end. CDR3 size: 16 residues. Germline V gene lookup returns CDR1 SGDLS and CDR2 YYNGEE. CDR3: CASSVEGGQPKETQYF. DNA of the CDR3: TGTGCCAGCAGCGTAGAGGGCGGGCAGCCAAAAGAGACCCAGTACTTC.